These 32 T cell receptor beta chains originate from one sample sequenced in a study of cytomegalovirus exposure and HLA in healthy donors. Use of 60 Vbeta and 13 Jbeta primers characterized the PCR. Repertoires were generated with immunoSEQ multiplex PCR, while TCRdb's copy carries only in-frame clones and drops some. Altogether around 190,000 clones are present, 80% to 90% being singletons, with the ten largest covering more than 0.25%. The material sequenced was PBMCs. The receptor source for this set is a woman under 40 in good health and CMV-seronegative.

The chain carries TRBV28 and TRBJ2-1; D uncertain. CDR1 and CDR2 (germline): MDHEN, SYDVKM. V lost 3 bases, J lost 6 bases, and 12 bases lay in between. The CDR3 sequence is 14 residues long. The CDR3 region is CASSFAVSINEQFF. For the CDR3, the DNA is TGTGCCAGCAGTTTCGCGGTTTCGATCAATGAGCAGTTCTTC.

This rearrangement joins TRBV7-2 to TRBJ1-1; no definite D call. The CDR3 loop spans 13 amino acids. Germline V gene lookup returns CDR1 SGHTA and CDR2 FQGNSA. The V gene lost 5 bases and the J gene lost 2 bases, with 9 bases spanning the gap. For the CDR3, the DNA is TGTGCCAGCAGCCCTCAGATAAACACTGAAGCTTTCTTT. Amino acid sequence: CASSPQINTEAFF.

The CDR3 loop is CASSVENYKTDTQYF. For the CDR3, the DNA is TGTGCCAGCAGCGTAGAAAACTACAAAACAGATACGCAGTATTTT. The V and J genes are TRBV9 and TRBJ2-3; D call uncertain. The CDR3 length is 15 residues. Per the germline V gene, CDR1 is SGDLS and CDR2 is YYNGEE. V lost 0 bases and J 3 bases, leaving 11 bases between the germline ends.

The chain combines TRBV6-4 with TRBJ2-5; tentatively, D is TRBD1 (5 bases). The CDR3 is 14 residues long. CDR1 is MRHNA, CDR2 SNTAGT, per germline. Trimming pared 11 bases from V and 5 bases from J, leaving 21 bases between. The CDR3 protein is CAAHQGAPLETQYF. The CDR3 coding sequence is TGTGCCGCCCATCAGGGTGCCCCTCTTGAGACCCAGTACTTC.

In this sample, this clone turned up once. The chain employs TRBV4-1 and TRBJ1-1; D ambiguous. The CDR3 extends over 13 amino acids. In germline, CDR1 is MGHRA, CDR2 YSYEKL. V gave up 3 bases and J gave up 2 bases, with 7 bases separating them. The CDR3 protein is CASSHRRNTEAFF. Written as DNA, the CDR3 is TGCGCCAGCAGCCACCGGAGAAACACTGAAGCTTTCTTT.

J is TRBJ1-2 and V is TRBV11-2, with TRBD1 identical over 9 bases. V dropped 0 bases and J dropped 4; count of bases not matched to a gene: 9. Germline V lookup: CDR1 SGHAT, CDR2 FQNNGV. The CDR3 runs 17 residues. This CDR3 reads CASSLDHRGPPVYGYTF. The DNA for the CDR3 is TGTGCCAGCAGCTTAGATCACAGGGGGCCCCCCGTCTATGGCTACACCTTC.

This rearrangement joins TRBV19 to TRBJ1-5; D is undetermined. The germline V gene encodes CDR1 LNHDA and CDR2 SQIVND (reference sequence). The CDR3 length is 14 residues. Trimming left V 3 bases short and J 4 bases short, with 10 bases between. The CDR3 loop is CASSMRAENQPQHF. In nucleotides, the CDR3 is TGTGCCAGTAGTATGCGGGCAGAAAATCAGCCCCAGCATTTT.

This rearrangement joins TRBV5-1 to TRBJ1-1; 11 nucleotides line up with TRBD1. The CDR3 length is 16 residues. Germline V CDR1 and CDR2: SGHRS, YFSETQ. The ends lost 4 bases at V and 1 base at J; junction bases unmatched: 6. CDR3 nucleotides: TGCGCCAGCAGCCTGCAGGGACAGGGGGGGAACACTGAAGCTTTCTTT. Translation gives CASSLQGQGGNTEAFF.

V usage is TRBV2 and J usage is TRBJ2-2; TRBD2 is a possible D gene (5 bases). Germline lookup yields CDR1 SNHLY and CDR2 FYNNEI. The CDR3 runs 13 residues. V was shortened by 4 bases and J by 9 bases, with 12 bases between the two germline ends. In DNA, the CDR3 is TGTGCCAGCAGTGTCGGAGGCACGAGGGAGCTGTTTTTT. This encodes CASSVGGTRELFF.

The chain has TRBV5-4 and TRBJ2-5; 7 nucleotides line up with TRBD2. The CDR3 covers 13 residues. CDR1 SGHNT and CDR2 YYREEE come from the germline V gene (reference sequence). V gave up 3 bases and J gave up 8 bases; unmatched junction bases: 7. This CDR3 reads CASSYGREDTQYF. CDR3 nucleotide sequence: TGTGCCAGCAGCTACGGCCGGGAGGACACCCAGTACTTC.

The chain employs TRBV10-3 and TRBJ1-2, with D tentatively TRBD1 (5 bases). Germline assignment: CDR1 ENHRY and CDR2 SYGVKD. The CDR3 runs to 12 residues. V was cut by 10 bases and J by 3 bases, with 12 bases left in between. CDR3 protein: CATGGGDYGYTF. The DNA of the CDR3 is TGTGCCACCGGGGGAGGGGACTATGGCTACACCTTC.

The chain is built from TRBV2 and TRBJ2-5, with D possibly matching TRBD2 (5 bases). CDR1 is SNHLY, CDR2 FYNNEI, per germline. Deletions cut 4 bases from V and 1 base from J, with 19 bases between. The CDR3 has 17 amino acids. CDR3 residues: CASSVRTVALSQETQYF. The CDR3 DNA sequence: TGTGCCAGCAGTGTGAGGACGGTAGCGCTAAGCCAAGAGACCCAGTACTTC.

V is TRBV5-4 and J is TRBJ2-5; tentative D call: TRBD1 (6 bases). The CDR3 consists of 13 residues. Germline loops: CDR1 SGHNT, CDR2 YYREEE (reference sequence). Trimming pared 0 bases from V and 3 bases from J, leaving 6 bases between. CDR3 loop: CASSLDREETQYF. The CDR3 DNA reads TGTGCCAGCAGCTTGGACAGGGAAGAGACCCAGTACTTC.

CDR3 nucleotide sequence: TGTGCCACCTCCATTTCCGGGACTAGCTTATACGAGCAGTACTTC. Protein sequence: CATSISGTSLYEQYF. V is TRBV7-8 and J is TRBJ2-7, with 9 positions matching TRBD2. The J segment lost 4 bases and the V segment lost 10 bases, leaving 14 bases of the junction unmatched. The CDR3 contains 15 residues. CDR1 and CDR2 (germline): SGHVS, FQNEAQ.

The chain couples TRBV7-8 to TRBJ2-3; weak D call: TRBD2 (5 bases). The germline V and J ends were trimmed by 3 bases and 5 bases, with 15 bases remaining between them. The CDR3 extends over 15 amino acids. Germline CDR1 and CDR2: SGHVS and FQNEAQ. CDR3 loop: CASSLEPRRGDTQYF. CDR3 nucleotide sequence: TGTGCCAGCAGCTTGGAACCTCGTCGGGGAGATACGCAGTATTTT. Full variable domain (missing parts from reference TRBV7-8 and TRBJ2-3): GAGVSQSPRYKVAKRGQDVALRCDPISGHVSLFWYQQALGQGPEFLTYFQNEAQLDKSGLPSDRFFAERPEGSVSTLKIQRTQQEDSAVYLCASSLEPRRGDTQYFGPGTRLTVL.

The chain joins TRBV6-1 to TRBJ2-1; TRBD2 matches at 11 bases. Germline V gene lookup returns CDR1 MNHNS and CDR2 SASEGT. The CDR3 is 16 amino acids. V dropped 3 bases and J dropped 7; count of bases not matched to a gene: 8. CDR3 bases: TGTGCCAGCAGTGAGTTACTAGCGGGAGTGGGGAATGAGCAGTTCTTC. Translated, it gives CASSELLAGVGNEQFF.

The chain has TRBV6-6 and TRBJ2-7, with no clear D. V lost 10 bases and J 3 bases, leaving 10 bases between the germline ends. Germline values: CDR1 MNHNY, CDR2 SVGAGI (reference sequence). CDR3 length: 11 amino acids. The DNA of the CDR3 is TGTGCCACCTTGCTAGACTACGAGCAGTACTTC. It specifies CATLLDYEQYF.

The chain carries TRBV5-1 and TRBJ1-1; no definite D call. V gave up 4 bases and J gave up 4 bases, with 11 bases separating them. This CDR3 region has 13 residues. Germline lookup yields CDR1 SGHRS and CDR2 YFSETQ. The CDR3 loop is CASSPYESTEAFF. CDR3 bases: TGCGCCAGCAGCCCTTATGAGAGCACTGAAGCTTTCTTT.

The chain combines TRBV6-5 with TRBJ2-3, with D uncertain. The CDR3 sequence is 11 residues long. Looked up from germline, CDR1 is MNHEY and CDR2 is SVGAGI. The germline V and J ends were trimmed by 10 bases and 6 bases, with 11 bases remaining between them. CDR3 bases: TGTGCCACCTATTACGCGGATACGCAGTATTTT. This encodes CATYYADTQYF.

In this sample, this clone turned up once. V and J are TRBV9 and TRBJ2-1; TRBD2 aligns across 13 bases. The CDR3 is 17 amino acids. Germline V lookup: CDR1 SGDLS, CDR2 YYNGEE. Unmatched junction bases numbered 10, after V lost 4 bases and J lost 6 bases. CDR3 amino acids: CASSPLGRLAGGNEQFF. The CDR3 DNA reads as TGTGCCAGCAGCCCTCTAGGAAGACTAGCGGGAGGCAATGAGCAGTTCTTC.

CDR3: CASSHWRQGASGELFF. CDR3 bases: TGTGCCAGCAGCCACTGGAGACAGGGGGCGTCCGGGGAGCTGTTTTTT. The chain recombines TRBV27 with TRBJ2-2, with 10 nucleotides matching TRBD1. The germline CDR1 and CDR2 sequences are MNHEY and SMNVEV (reference sequence). The ends lost 6 bases at V and 6 bases at J; junction bases unmatched: 10. The CDR3 length is 16 residues.

Remarks on this clone: An end of the junction differs from the germline gene, which may be a read error. The gene calls are TRBV25-1 and TRBJ2-7; the match to TRBD2 covers 7 bases. The germline CDR1 and CDR2 sequences are MGHDK and SYGVNS. The CDR3 runs 15 residues. The CDR3 DNA sequence: TGTGCCAGCAGTGCAGCTAGCGGAACACCCTACAAGCAGTACTTC. It is translated as CASSAASGTPYKQYF.

This rearrangement joins TRBV30 to TRBJ2-3; 8 nucleotides align to TRBD2. The V and J ends lost 1 base and 2 bases, in that order; junction bases with no gene match: 5. This CDR3 is built from 15 residues. Looked up from germline, CDR1 is GTSNPN and CDR2 is SVGIG (reference sequence). CDR3 DNA sequence: TGTGCCTGGAGTGAGGCGGGGGGTTCCACAGATACGCAGTATTTT. It codes for CAWSEAGGSTDTQYF.

The chain carries TRBV28 and TRBJ1-2; possibly TRBD1 for D (6 bases). Trimming stripped 5 bases from V and 4 bases from J, with 14 bases between. The germline CDR1 and CDR2 sequences are MDHEN and SYDVKM. The CDR3 sequence is 14 residues long. The CDR3 bases are TGTGCCAGCAGTAATCTACAGGGCGGCTATGGCTACACCTTC. This translates into CASSNLQGGYGYTF.

The gene calls are TRBV27 and TRBJ1-2; unclear D gene. V lost 1 base, J lost 4 bases, and 10 bases lay in between. The length of the CDR3 is 14 residues. The germline V gene has CDR1 MNHEY and CDR2 SMNVEV (reference sequence). CDR3 sequence: CASSLFGSGYGYTF. CDR3 in DNA: TGTGCCAGCAGTTTATTCGGGAGTGGCTATGGCTACACCTTC.

This chain links TRBV28 with TRBJ2-7; 8 nucleotides match TRBD2. Germline V CDR1 and CDR2: MDHEN, SYDVKM. The ends lost 5 bases at V and 2 bases at J; junction bases unmatched: 2. This CDR3 region has 13 residues. The CDR3 reads CASSGRGAYEQYF. The CDR3 DNA is TGTGCCAGCAGTGGGCGGGGGGCCTACGAGCAGTACTTC.

The rearrangement uses TRBV29-1 and TRBJ2-7; 9 bases are a match to TRBD2. The CDR3 totals 15 residues. After removal of 6 bases from V and 4 bases from J, the junction contained 13 bases not matched to a gene. The V gene's germline CDR1 is SQVTM and CDR2 ANQGSEA. The CDR3: CSVLGVAGVSYEQYF. As DNA, the CDR3 is TGCAGCGTCCTGGGGGTAGCGGGAGTATCTTACGAGCAGTACTTC.

CDR3: CASSRGTSVYEQYF. The CDR3 region has the DNA TGTGCCAGCAGCCGAGGGACTAGCGTCTACGAGCAGTACTTC. The chain is built from TRBV7-9 and TRBJ2-7; 10 nucleotides agree with TRBD2. CDR3 length: 14 amino acids. Per the germline V gene, CDR1 is SEHNR and CDR2 is FQNEAQ (reference sequence). Trimming took 5 bases from V and 3 from J; bases not matched to a gene: 4.

The genes are TRBV28 and TRBJ2-3; 8 bases line up with TRBD1. The V gene's germline CDR1 is MDHEN and CDR2 SYDVKM. The CDR3 totals 15 residues. V dropped 3 bases and J dropped 4; count of bases not matched to a gene: 6. CDR3 residues: CASSLARTGPDTQYF. CDR3 sequence (DNA): TGTGCCAGCAGTTTGGCCCGGACAGGGCCAGATACGCAGTATTTT.

This chain joins TRBV28 and TRBJ1-1, with D possibly being TRBD1 (6 bases). Per the germline V gene, CDR1 is MDHEN and CDR2 is SYDVKM. The CDR3 consists of 14 residues. The V gene lost 6 bases and the J gene lost 0 bases, with 11 bases spanning the gap. This chain's CDR3 is CASSPGVMNTEAFF. DNA of the CDR3: TGTGCCAGCAGCCCAGGGGTCATGAACACTGAAGCTTTCTTT.

This chain links TRBV9 with TRBJ2-3; TRBD1 agrees at 7 bases. Germline assignment: CDR1 SGDLS and CDR2 YYNGEE. With 3 bases clipped from V and 4 bases from J, the junction kept 11 bases outside the gene matches. This CDR3 is 16 amino acids long. CDR3 sequence: CASSDPSRGLSDTQYF. The CDR3 nucleotides read TGTGCCAGCAGCGACCCGTCCAGGGGGTTGTCAGATACGCAGTATTTT.

The gene calls are TRBV6-5 and TRBJ2-7; 9 positions agree with TRBD1. The germline V gene encodes CDR1 MNHEY and CDR2 SVGAGI. J was trimmed by 2 bases and V by 6 bases; bases with no gene match: 8. There are 15 residues in the CDR3. CDR3 bases: TGTGCCAGCAGCTATACAGGGGGCCTAACCTACGAGCAGTACTTC. It specifies CASSYTGGLTYEQYF.